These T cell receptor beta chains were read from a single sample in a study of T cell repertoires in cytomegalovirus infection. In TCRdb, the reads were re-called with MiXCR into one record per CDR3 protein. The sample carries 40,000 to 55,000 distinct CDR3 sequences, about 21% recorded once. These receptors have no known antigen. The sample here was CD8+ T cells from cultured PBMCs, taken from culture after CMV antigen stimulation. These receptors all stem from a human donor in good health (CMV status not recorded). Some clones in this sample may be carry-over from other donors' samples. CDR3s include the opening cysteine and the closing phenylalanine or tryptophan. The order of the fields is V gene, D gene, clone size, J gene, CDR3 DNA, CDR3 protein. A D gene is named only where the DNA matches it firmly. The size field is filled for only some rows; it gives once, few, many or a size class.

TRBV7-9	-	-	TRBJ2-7	TGTGCCAGCAGCTTAGCCGCAGGGAATCCCTACGAGCAGTACTTC	CASSLAAGNPYEQYF
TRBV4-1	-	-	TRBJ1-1	TGCGCCAGCAGCCTTAAAGCTCACACCTTAATTGGGGACACTGAAGCTTTCTTT	CASSLKAHTLIGDTEAFF
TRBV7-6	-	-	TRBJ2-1	TGTGCCAGCAGCTTAGGAGGGGGAGGGAGGGATGAGCAGTTCTTC	CASSLGGGGRDEQFF
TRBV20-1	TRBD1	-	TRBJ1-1	TGCAGTGCTACTCCGGGACAGAAATGGGTCACTGAAGCTTTCTTT	CSATPGQKWVTEAFF
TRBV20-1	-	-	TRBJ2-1	TGCAGTGCTAGGGGGCAATATGACTACAATGAGCAGTTCTTC	CSARGQYDYNEQFF
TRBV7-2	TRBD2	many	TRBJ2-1	TGTGCCAGCAGCTTTAAGCGGGAGGCCCTGAGCTCCTACAATGAGCAGTTCTTC	CASSFKREALSSYNEQFF
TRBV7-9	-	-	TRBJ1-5	TGTGCCAGCAGTTCCGACGGTGAGACGGGATATAATCAGCCCCAGCATTTT	CASSSDGETGYNQPQHF
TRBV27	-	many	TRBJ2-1	TGTGCCAGCAGTGCGCACAATGAGCAGTTCTTC	CASSAHNEQFF
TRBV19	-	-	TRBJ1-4	TGTGCCTCTACTCGGGTACGGGGGGAGGAAAAACTGTTTTTT	CASTRVRGEEKLFF
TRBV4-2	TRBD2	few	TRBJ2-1	TGTGCCAGCAGCCAAGGAACTAGCGGGGGGGCGCATGAGCAGTTCTTC	CASSQGTSGGAHEQFF
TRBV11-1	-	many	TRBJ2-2	TGTGCCAGCAGCACATACCGGGAAGTCACCGGGGAGCTGTTTTTT	CASSTYREVTGELFF
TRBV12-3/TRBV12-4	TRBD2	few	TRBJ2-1	TGTGCCAGCAGTTTAGCGCGGGGGGTTATTCACAATGAGCAGTTCTTC	CASSLARGVIHNEQFF
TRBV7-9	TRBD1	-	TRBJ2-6	TGTGCCAGCACCGTCGGGACAGGGGGCACCGGGGCCAACGTCCTGACTTTC	CASTVGTGGTGANVLTF
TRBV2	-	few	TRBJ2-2	TGTGCCAGCAGGGTTCACACCGGGGAGCTGTTTTTT	CASRVHTGELFF
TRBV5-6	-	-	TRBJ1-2	TGTGCCAGCAGCTTGGGGACAGCGCCGTATGGCTACACCTTC	CASSLGTAPYGYTF
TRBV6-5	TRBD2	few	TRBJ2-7	TGTGCCAGCAGTTCCCAAGCGGGAACCTCCTTTTCTTACGAGCAGTACTTC	CASSSQAGTSFSYEQYF
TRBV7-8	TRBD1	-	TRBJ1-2	TGTGCCAGCAGCTTAGGGACTTCGGACAGGGGGGGCTACACCTTC	CASSLGTSDRGGYTF
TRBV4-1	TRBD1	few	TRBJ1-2	TGCGCCAGCAGCCAATCCGTGTCGTCAGGGGGGACTAACTATGGCTACACCTTC	CASSQSVSSGGTNYGYTF
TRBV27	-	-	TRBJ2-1	TGTGCCACTTTGAGTGGGTTCGACAATGAGCAGTTCTTC	CATLSGFDNEQFF
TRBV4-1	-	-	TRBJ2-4	TGCGCCAGCAGCCGCCTCGGGCTTAGCAGCGACATTCAGTACTTC	CASSRLGLSSDIQYF
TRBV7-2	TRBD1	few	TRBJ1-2	TGTGCCAGCAGCTCTTGGACAGGGGGGGACTATGGCTACACCTTC	CASSSWTGGDYGYTF
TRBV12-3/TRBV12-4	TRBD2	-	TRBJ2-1	TGTGCCAGCACCGCCGGGGGCGGGGGGAATGAGCAGTTCTTC	CASTAGGGGNEQFF
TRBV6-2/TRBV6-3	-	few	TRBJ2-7	TGTGCCAGCAGTGAGTTGACAGGGTCGGGGGCCGAGCAGTACTTC	CASSELTGSGAEQYF
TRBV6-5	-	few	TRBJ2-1	TGTGCCAGCAGTTACTCGAATCAGATCCGCCCTGGCAGCAATGAGCAGTTCTTC	CASSYSNQIRPGSNEQFF
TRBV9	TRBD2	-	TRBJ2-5	TGTGCCAGCAGCGCGGCTAGCGGGGGACAAGAGACCCAGTACTTC	CASSAASGGQETQYF
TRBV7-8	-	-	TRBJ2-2	TGTGCCAGCAGCTTACGTCCCGGGGAGCTGTTTTTT	CASSLRPGELFF
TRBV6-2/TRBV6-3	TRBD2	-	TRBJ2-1	TGTGCCAGCAGTCCCCACGCCACCCTGCTAGCGGACCACAATGAGCAGTTCTTC	CASSPHATLLADHNEQFF
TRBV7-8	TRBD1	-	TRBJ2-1	TGTGCCAGCAGCTTAGGGTGGACAGGGGAGGGGCAGTTCTTC	CASSLGWTGEGQFF
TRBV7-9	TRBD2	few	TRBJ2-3	TGTGCCAGCAGCACCCATCTGAGCGGGAGGGGCACAGATACGCAGTATTTT	CASSTHLSGRGTDTQYF
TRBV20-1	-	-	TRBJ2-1	TGCAGTGCTAGTGACGATTTGGAGCCCTTCGGGAATGAGCAGTTCTTC	CSASDDLEPFGNEQFF
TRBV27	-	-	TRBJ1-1	TGTGCCAGCAGTTTAAAGGCGGGGAACACTGAAGCTTTCTTT	CASSLKAGNTEAFF
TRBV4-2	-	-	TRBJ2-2	TGTGCCAGCAGCCAACCGGGACTCTACACCGGGGAGCTGTTTTTT	CASSQPGLYTGELFF
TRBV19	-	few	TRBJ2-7	TGTGCCAGTAGTATTGTACTAGAAGGCCACGAGCAGTACTTC	CASSIVLEGHEQYF
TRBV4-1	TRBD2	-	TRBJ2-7	TGCGCCAGCAGCCCCAAACTAGCGGAGACCTACGAGCAGTACTTC	CASSPKLAETYEQYF
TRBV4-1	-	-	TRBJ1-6	TGCGCCAGCAGCCATGAGGCGGGTTCGCGCTCACCCCTCCACTTT	CASSHEAGSRSPLHF
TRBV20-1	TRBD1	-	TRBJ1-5	TGCAGTGCCGGCGTCGGGACAGGAGAACAGCCCCAGCATTTT	CSAGVGTGEQPQHF
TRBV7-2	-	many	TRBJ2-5	TGTGCCAGCAGCCCAGCCCGGGTAGCGGCTCAAGAGACCCAGTACTTC	CASSPARVAAQETQYF
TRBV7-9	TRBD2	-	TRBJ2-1	TGTGCCAGCAGCTCGACCTTACTAGCGGGAGGATCCTACAATGAGCAGTTCTTC	CASSSTLLAGGSYNEQFF
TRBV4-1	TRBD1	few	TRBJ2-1	TGCGCCAGCAGCCAAGTAAGGACAGGTCTGTACAATGAGCAGTTCTTC	CASSQVRTGLYNEQFF
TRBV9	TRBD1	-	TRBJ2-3	TGTGCCAGCACCTCTGGGACAGCGGTGAATACGCAGTATTTT	CASTSGTAVNTQYF
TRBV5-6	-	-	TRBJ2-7	TGTGCCAGCAGCTTGGTTGGCACTACACGTCGCGAGCAGTACTTC	CASSLVGTTRREQYF
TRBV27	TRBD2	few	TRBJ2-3	TGTGCCAGCAGTCCGCTAAGTAGCGGGGTTCAGGATACGCAGTATTTT	CASSPLSSGVQDTQYF
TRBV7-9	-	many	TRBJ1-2	TGTGCCAGCATCCAACTCCCTAACGGCTATGGCTACACCTTC	CASIQLPNGYGYTF
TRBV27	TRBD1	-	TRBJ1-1	TGTGCCCGTTCCAAGGGGGGACAGTTCGGGCAGGGCACTGAAGCTTTCTTT	CARSKGGQFGQGTEAFF
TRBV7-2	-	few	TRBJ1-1	TGTGCCAGCAGCTTAGTTAAGCTTGAAGCTTTCTTT	CASSLVKLEAFF
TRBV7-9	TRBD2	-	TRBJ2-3	TGTGCCAGCAGCTTAGAACCTAGCGGGAGGGCAGATACGCAGTATTTT	CASSLEPSGRADTQYF